The 18 T cell receptor beta chains given below trace back to one sample, sequenced in a study of shared clonotypes between healthy human individuals. Sequencing used immunoSEQ multiplex PCR; TCRdb keeps in-frame clones, though not all of them. The repertoire holds about 490,000 clones, with 76% as singletons. The sample comprised PBMCs. These receptors originate from a middle-aged woman in good health. Some clones in this sample may be carry-over from other donors' samples.

This chain connects TRBV19 to TRBJ2-7; D not certain. The CDR3 has 12 amino acids. The germline V gene encodes CDR1 LNHDA and CDR2 SQIVND (reference sequence). Trimming took 5 bases from V and 6 from J, leaving 11 bases between them. The CDR3 region has the DNA TGTGCCAGTAGTTACGGGCAAAGCGAGCAGTACTTC. It specifies CASSYGQSEQYF.

This chain links TRBV4-3 with TRBJ2-6; D not resolved. V lost 5 bases and J 0 bases, leaving 5 bases between the germline ends. This CDR3 spans 14 amino acids. The germline gives CDR1 LGHNA, CDR2 YSLEER. The CDR3 is CASSWVSGANVLTF. The CDR3 nucleotides are TGCGCCAGCAGCTGGGTCTCTGGGGCCAACGTCCTGACTTTC.

The chain has TRBV5-1 and TRBJ2-3; 9 positions match TRBD2. Per germline, CDR1 SGHRS and CDR2 YFSETQ. The CDR3 spans 14 residues. Trimming removed 4 bases from V and 6 bases from J; junction bases left unmatched: 6. CDR3 region: CASSQTSGADTQYF. The CDR3, as DNA: TGCGCCAGCAGCCAGACTAGCGGCGCGGATACGCAGTATTTT.

A remark on this clone: At one boundary the junction diverges from the germline segment, which might be a read error. The chain has TRBV30 and TRBJ1-6; no definite D call. The CDR3 sequence is 11 residues long. CDR1 is GTSNPN and CDR2 is SVGIG in the germline V gene (reference sequence). The CDR3 coding sequence is TGTGCCTGGAGTAGGGATTCACCCCCCCACTTT. Translation gives CAWSRDSPPHF.

This clone was detected only once. The chain joins TRBV7-9 to TRBJ1-5; 7 bases agree with TRBD1. Germline CDR1 is SEHNR and CDR2 is FQNEAQ (reference sequence). CDR3 length equals 13 residues. Trimming at V came to 7 bases and at J to 6 bases, leaving 6 bases not matched to a gene. DNA of the CDR3: TGTGCCAGCACCCTACAGGGGAGTCAGCCCCAGCATTTT. Residues: CASTLQGSQPQHF.

The chain employs TRBV5-1 and TRBJ1-1; TRBD1 aligns across 8 bases. From germline, CDR1 is SGHRS and CDR2 YFSETQ. The CDR3 has 15 amino acids. Unmatched junction bases numbered 8, after V lost 4 bases and J lost 3 bases. CDR3 in DNA: TGCGCCAGCAGCCTCAGGGGGCCTGGGGACACTGAAGCTTTCTTT. As protein: CASSLRGPGDTEAFF.

This clone was observed many times. V gene TRBV28 combines with J gene TRBJ1-2, with a possible D match to TRBD1 (6 bases). Germline CDR1 is MDHEN and CDR2 is SYDVKM. Trimming shortened V by 2 bases and J by 6 bases, and 13 bases separated the two germline ends. The CDR3 is 14 amino acids. The CDR3 sequence is CASSLNAGVDGYTF. In DNA, the CDR3 is TGTGCCAGCAGTTTAAACGCAGGGGTCGATGGCTACACCTTC.

This rearrangement joins TRBV5-1 to TRBJ2-7; TRBD2 agrees at 7 bases. The CDR3 sequence is 15 residues long. Germline V gives CDR1 SGHRS, CDR2 YFSETQ. Trimming cost V 5 bases and J 1 base; bases outside gene matches: 9. The DNA of the CDR3 is TGCGCCAGCAGGAGTGGGGCGGGAGTATCCTACGAGCAGTACTTC. It is translated as CASRSGAGVSYEQYF.

The chain uses TRBV6-4 and TRBJ2-1; 11 bases match TRBD2. Germline V CDR1 and CDR2: MRHNA, SNTAGT. Trimming at V came to 6 bases and at J to 6 bases, leaving 4 bases not matched to a gene. This CDR3 is built from 14 residues. The CDR3 DNA sequence: TGTGCCAGCAGCATAGGGACTAGCGGCAATGAGCAGTTCTTC. Protein sequence: CASSIGTSGNEQFF.

This chain joins TRBV6-5 and TRBJ2-1; D ambiguous. Germline CDR1 is MNHEY and CDR2 is SVGAGI. This CDR3 region has 14 residues. The germline V and J ends were trimmed by 2 bases and 5 bases, with 10 bases remaining between them. CDR3 sequence: CASSYKGGNNEQFF. The CDR3 DNA reads TGTGCCAGCAGTTACAAAGGTGGCAACAATGAGCAGTTCTTC.

A note on this clone: Distinct nucleotide sequences in the sample also encode this CDR3. The chain joins TRBV18 to TRBJ2-3; 9 nucleotides agree with TRBD1. The CDR3 is made up of 14 amino acids. Trimming took 3 bases from V and 5 from J; bases not matched to a gene: 3. Germline assignment: CDR1 KGHSH and CDR2 LQKENI. The DNA of the CDR3 is TGTGCCAGCTCACCGGGACAGGGCCGAGATACGCAGTATTTT. As protein: CASSPGQGRDTQYF.

With regard to this clone: This may be a read error, as it is one base from a much larger clone. The identical CDR3 is also encoded by other nucleotide sequences in the sample. The CDR3 nucleotides are TGTGCCAGCAGCTACTGGGGCACAACGAACACTGAAGCTTTCTTT. It specifies CASSYWGTTNTEAFF. V usage is TRBV6-5 and J usage is TRBJ1-1; tentative D call: TRBD1 (5 bases). CDR3 length: 15 amino acids. Germline lookup yields CDR1 MNHEY and CDR2 SVGAGI.

V and J are TRBV7-8 and TRBJ2-3; D is uncertain. Germline assignment: CDR1 SGHVS and CDR2 FQNEAQ. V shed 7 bases and J shed 1 base, with 9 bases lying between them. The length of the CDR3 is 13 residues. The CDR3 DNA reads TGTGCCAGCATAAAGGAACGCACAGATACGCAGTATTTT. It translates to CASIKERTDTQYF.

This clone was recorded only once. The chain employs TRBV21-1 and TRBJ2-1. TRBV21-1 is a pseudogene segment. This CDR3 comprises 15 residues. For the CDR3, the DNA is TGTGCCAGCAGCAAAGAGTTCGGGCGATACAATGAGCAGTTCTTC. Encoded protein: CASSKEFGRYNEQFF.

The rearrangement links TRBV10-3 to TRBJ1-2; no reliable D call. V was pared by 3 bases and J by 4 bases, with 6 bases between. This CDR3 is 12 amino acids long. Looked up from germline, CDR1 is ENHRY and CDR2 is SYGVKD. CDR3 nucleotide sequence: TGTGCCATCAGTGAAGGCGTCTATGGCTACACCTTC. Translation gives CAISEGVYGYTF.

V is TRBV18 and J is TRBJ2-7, with unresolved D. V shed 3 bases and J shed 13 bases, with 22 bases lying between them. This CDR3 region has 14 residues. Germline V CDR1 and CDR2: KGHSH, LQKENI. The CDR3 sequence: CASSPLDQASRVYF. DNA for the CDR3: TGTGCCAGCTCACCTCTAGACCAGGCCTCCCGGGTATACTTC. Full variable domain (remainder filled in from reference TRBV18 and TRBJ2-7): NAGVMQNPRHLVRRRGQEARLRCSPMKGHSHVYWYRQLPEEGLKFMVYLQKENIIDESGMPKERFSAEFPKEGPSILRIQQVVRGDSAAYFCASSPLDQASRVYFGPGTRLTVT.

Details on this clone: This same CDR3 is encoded by further DNA sequences in the sample. V is TRBV27 and J is TRBJ2-7, with 15 bases matching TRBD2. This CDR3 is built from 17 residues. Germline V gene data show CDR1 as MNHEY and CDR2 as SMNVEV (reference sequence). V trimming: 5 bases; J trimming: 4 bases; junction bases outside the gene matches: 9. The CDR3 DNA sequence: TGTGCCAGCAGTCCGCGGACTAGCGGGAGGGAGGCTTACGAGCAGTACTTC. Translation gives CASSPRTSGREAYEQYF.

This clone was detected only once. The V call is TRBV6-1, the J call TRBJ2-7; 7 bases match TRBD2. The CDR3 has 14 amino acids. The germline CDR1 and CDR2 sequences are MNHNS and SASEGT. V was pared by 6 bases and J by 0 bases, with 5 bases of the junction left unmatched. The chain's CDR3 is CASRPAGTSYEQYF. For the CDR3, the DNA is TGTGCCAGCAGGCCAGCGGGGACCTCCTACGAGCAGTACTTC.